This T cell receptor (beta chain) is from a study of T cells after yellow fever vaccination (dated by TCRdb to between 2018 and 2020). Background for the entire study: The SMART-Seq v4 Ultra Low Input RNA kit was used to prepare libraries from fractions with low cell numbers. To follow T-cell clones before and after both primary and booster YFV17D yellow fever vaccination, bulk TCR alpha and beta repertoires underwent longitudinal sequencing. Two healthy male donors, one aged 18 to 30 and one aged 30 to 40 years, were included in the cohort. Blood was collected at multiple timepoints before and after primary and secondary immunization, and bulk PBMC replicates and cell subsets were isolated. Results the study describes overall, beyond this receptor: FACS-sorted repertoires could contain abundant contaminating clonotypes from the bulk population, so computational filtering was required. A small fraction of clonotypes showed up in both the CD4 and CD8 compartments, probably as a result of convergent recombination. The secondary T-cell response was found to be weaker but faster than the primary response, with a peak reached on day 5 rather than on day 15. After the booster, most of the clones that had expanded following primary vaccination were detected again (around 95% of CD4 and around 90% of CD8), which suggests that memory was broadly maintained. Because only a couple of donors were included in the study, the extent to which the findings can be generalized is limited.

The instrument given in TCRdb is Illumina NovaSeq 6000. TCR cDNA was made using 5'RACE template switching, a step that added a universal primer site and unique molecular identifiers. Priming of cDNA synthesis was performed from both the TCR alpha and TCR beta constant segments. Libraries were amplified in two PCR steps, with sample barcodes and sequencing adapters added in the second step. Sequencing of libraries was performed on Illumina HiSeq 2500 (2x100 bp) or NovaSeq (2x150 bp). Processing in the source paper ran as follows. MIGEC was used to demultiplex reads and collapse the reads into UMI consensus sequences, and MiXCR was used for V(D)J alignment. Clonotypes responding to the vaccine were identified with edgeR on replicate PBMC samples, with the criteria of FDR below 0.01 and a log2 fold change above 5 up to day 15. Each bulk clonotype received a CD4 or CD8 identity based on whether the sequenced CD4 or CD8 repertoire contained that clonotype at higher abundance. The public reads were reanalyzed by TCRdb: fastp trimming at Q25, MiXCR alignment, in-frame beta chains only. Entries that share a CDR3 protein sequence are merged under the most common genes and DNA. The V and J calls shown here were made by TCRdb, not taken from the authors' results. Here the sample has some 420,000 distinct CDR3 sequences; around 20% occur a single time. The ten largest make up about 18% of the sample.

Interpreted using the paper, the treatment or condition label stands for: live attenuated yellow fever vaccine strain. At each blood-draw timepoint, two biological replicates of bulk PBMCs were collected. A standard Ficoll-Paque protocol was used to isolate PBMCs from peripheral blood. TriZol was used to extract RNA from bulk PBMCs, from CD4 and CD8 fractions, and from dextramer-positive and dextramer-negative fractions. From a lookup of the germline V gene, CDR1 and CDR2 are MNHEY and SVGAGI. The germline V end is reduced by 6 bases and the J end by 6 bases; junction bases left unmatched: 16. Reading from cysteine to phenylalanine, the CDR3 counts 16 amino acids. Only the CDR3 portion is preserved as DNA: 48 bases, with reading frame beginning at the first base. The sample holds a few counts of this clonotype. This receptor's antigen is unknown. No base qualities exist here, and no much larger clone lies one base off it.

The sample was PBMCs, taken before the yellow fever booster vaccination. The sequence joins TRBV6-5 to TRBJ1-1; 7 bases in the junction line up with TRBD1. The sequence derives from a man younger than 35 who received the YFV17D yellow fever vaccine. The nucleotide sequence is TGTGCCAGCAGCCGAACTGAACCGAACAGGGGCGCTGAAGCTTTCTTT. This encodes CASSRTEPNRGAEAFF.